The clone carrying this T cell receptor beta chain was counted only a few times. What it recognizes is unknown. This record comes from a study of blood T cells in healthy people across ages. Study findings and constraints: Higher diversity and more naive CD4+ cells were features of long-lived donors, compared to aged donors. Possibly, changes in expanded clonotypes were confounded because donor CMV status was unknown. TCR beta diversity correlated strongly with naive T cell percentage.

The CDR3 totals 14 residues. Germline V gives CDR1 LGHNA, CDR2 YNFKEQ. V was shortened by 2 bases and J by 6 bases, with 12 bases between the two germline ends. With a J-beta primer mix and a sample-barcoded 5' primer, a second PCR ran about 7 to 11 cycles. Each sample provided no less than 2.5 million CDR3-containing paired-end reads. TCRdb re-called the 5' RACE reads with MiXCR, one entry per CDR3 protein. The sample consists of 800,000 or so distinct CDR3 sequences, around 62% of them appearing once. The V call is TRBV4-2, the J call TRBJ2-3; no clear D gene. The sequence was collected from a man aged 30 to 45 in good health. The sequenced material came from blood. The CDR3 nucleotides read TGTGCCAGCAGCCAAAGTGGATTGGCGGATACGCAGTATTTT. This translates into CASSQSGLADTQYF.